Detailed here is one TCR beta chain. Its antigen is not known. The data derive from a study of cytomegalovirus exposure and HLA in healthy donors. General observations from the study: What a later analysis reportedly showed was that an Asian-associated ancestry cluster had fewer N-insertions than the roughly 720-donor mean. According to a later analysis, most TCR beta chains associated with CMV appeared HLA-restricted.

Participants comprised healthy donors of bone marrow. V was shortened by 3 bases and J by 8 bases, with 8 bases between the two germline ends. CDR1 is GTSNPN, CDR2 SVGIG, per germline (reference sequence). This CDR3 has 11 amino acids. This PCR relied on a set of 60 Vbeta primers and 13 Jbeta primers. TCRdb's table, derived via immunoSEQ multiplex PCR, lists solely in-frame clones and lacks some. The data contain 100,000 to 150,000 clones, about 82% of them singletons. Source material: PBMCs. This chain connects TRBV30 to TRBJ2-1; a weak D match, TRBD2 (6 bases). This TCR derives from a boy aged 5 to 17 in good health and CMV-seronegative. The CDR3 region is CAWRGGDEQFF. CDR3 in DNA: TGTGCCTGGAGGGGCGGGGATGAGCAGTTCTTC.